Ten or more counts support the clone carrying this T cell receptor (beta chain). MiXCR, run by TCRdb on the 5' RACE reads, gives a single entry per CDR3 protein. Of around 510,000 distinct CDR3 sequences in the sample, about 20% are singletons; the top ten hold around 7.7%. The data originate from a study of T-cell memory formation after mild COVID-19. About the study: Largely, the TCR clusters proved donor specific.

The CDR3 covers 14 residues. J lost 3 bases, V lost 4 bases, and 4 bases had no gene match. Germline CDR1 SGHRS, CDR2 YFSETQ. This TCR came from an adult woman who had mild COVID-19 (a few samples of this study predate the infection). Cell type and time point are not known. Sequencing input: PBMCs or a T cell subset sorted from them (not recorded which). The chain links TRBV5-1 to TRBJ2-5; 9 nucleotides match TRBD2. The CDR3 DNA reads TGCGCCAGCAGCCGGGGGACTAGCAAAGAGACCCAGTACTTC. Amino acid sequence: CASSRGTSKETQYF.